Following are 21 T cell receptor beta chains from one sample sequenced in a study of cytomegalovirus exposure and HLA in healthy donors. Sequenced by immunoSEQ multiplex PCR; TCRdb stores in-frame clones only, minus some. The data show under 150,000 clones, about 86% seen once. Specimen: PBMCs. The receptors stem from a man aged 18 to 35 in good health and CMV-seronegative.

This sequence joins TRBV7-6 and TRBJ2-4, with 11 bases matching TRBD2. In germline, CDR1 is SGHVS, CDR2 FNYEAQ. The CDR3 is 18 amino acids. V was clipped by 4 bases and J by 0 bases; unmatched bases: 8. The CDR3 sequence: CASSSLAGGTLAKNIQYF. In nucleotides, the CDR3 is TGTGCCAGCAGCTCATTAGCGGGGGGGACACTAGCCAAAAACATTCAGTACTTC. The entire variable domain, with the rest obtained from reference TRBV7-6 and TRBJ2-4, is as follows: GAGVSQSPRYKVTKRGQDVALRCDPISGHVSLYWYRQALGQGPEFLTYFNYEAQQDKSGLPNDRFSAERPEGSISTLTIQRTEQRDSAMYRCASSSLAGGTLAKNIQYFGAGTRLSVL.

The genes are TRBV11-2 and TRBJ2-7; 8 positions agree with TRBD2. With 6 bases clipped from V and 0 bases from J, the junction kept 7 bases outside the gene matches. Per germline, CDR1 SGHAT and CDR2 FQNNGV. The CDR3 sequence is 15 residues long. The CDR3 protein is CASSLGLGSSYEQYF. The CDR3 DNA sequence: TGTGCCAGCAGTTTGGGACTAGGGAGCTCCTACGAGCAGTACTTC.

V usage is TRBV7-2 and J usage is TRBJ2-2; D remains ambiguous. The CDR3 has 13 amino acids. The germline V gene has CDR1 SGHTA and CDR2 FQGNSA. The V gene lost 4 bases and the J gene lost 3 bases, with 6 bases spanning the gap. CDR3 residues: CASSSYYTGELFF. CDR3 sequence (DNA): TGTGCCAGCAGCTCCTACTACACCGGGGAGCTGTTTTTT.

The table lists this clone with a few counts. The DNA of the CDR3 is TGCACCAGCAGTCGGGTGACGTTCACAGATACGCAGTATTTT. This encodes CTSSRVTFTDTQYF. The rearrangement joins TRBV1 to TRBJ2-3; the D call of TRBD2 is as the table states it, not checked on the DNA. TRBV1 is a documented pseudogene. This CDR3 region has 14 residues.

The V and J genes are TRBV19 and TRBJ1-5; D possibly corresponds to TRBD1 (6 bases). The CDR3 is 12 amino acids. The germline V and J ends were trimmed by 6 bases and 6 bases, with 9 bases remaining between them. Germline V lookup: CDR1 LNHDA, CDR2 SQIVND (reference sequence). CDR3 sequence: CASRGHGQPQHF. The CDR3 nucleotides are TGTGCCAGTAGGGGACACGGTCAGCCCCAGCATTTT.

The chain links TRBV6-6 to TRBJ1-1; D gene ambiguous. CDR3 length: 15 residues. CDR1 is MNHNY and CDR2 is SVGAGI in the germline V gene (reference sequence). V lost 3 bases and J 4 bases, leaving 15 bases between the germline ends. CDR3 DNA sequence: TGTGCCAGCAGTTATGGGTTGGCGGCGGGCACTGAAGCTTTCTTT. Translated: CASSYGLAAGTEAFF.

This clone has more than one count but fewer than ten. Here the CDR3 DNA reads TGCGCCAGCAGAAAAGAGGTTACCGGTGAAGCTTTCTTT. Translation: CASRKEVTGEAFF. This chain joins TRBV4-3 and TRBJ1-1; D call uncertain. Between the trimmed V and J ends, which lost 6 bases and 7 bases, there was a span of 15 bases. This CDR3 region has 13 residues. The germline CDR1 and CDR2 sequences are LGHNA and YSLEER.

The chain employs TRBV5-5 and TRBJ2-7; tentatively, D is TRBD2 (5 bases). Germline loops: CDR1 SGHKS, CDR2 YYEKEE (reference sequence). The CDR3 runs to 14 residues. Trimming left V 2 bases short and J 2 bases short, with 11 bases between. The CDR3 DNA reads TGTGCCAGCAGCTTAATCGGGGTCCCCTACGAGCAGTACTTC. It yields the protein CASSLIGVPYEQYF.

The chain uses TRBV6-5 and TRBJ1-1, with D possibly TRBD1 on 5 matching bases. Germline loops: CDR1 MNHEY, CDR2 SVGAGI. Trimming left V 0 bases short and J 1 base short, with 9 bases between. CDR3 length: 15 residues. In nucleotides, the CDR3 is TGTGCCAGCAGTTACTCTCGGACACAGAACACTGAAGCTTTCTTT. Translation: CASSYSRTQNTEAFF.

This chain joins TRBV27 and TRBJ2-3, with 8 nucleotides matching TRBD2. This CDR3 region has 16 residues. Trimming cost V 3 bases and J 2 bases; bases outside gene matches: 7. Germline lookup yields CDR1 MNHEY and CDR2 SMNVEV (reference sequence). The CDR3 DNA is TGTGCCAGCAGTTTCAATAGCGGGGAGTACACAGATACGCAGTATTTT. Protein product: CASSFNSGEYTDTQYF.

The CDR3 loop reads CASSVGGLYEQYF. The CDR3 DNA reads TGTGCCAGCAGTGTCGGGGGGCTCTACGAGCAGTACTTC. This sequence joins TRBV2 and TRBJ2-7, with a possible D match to TRBD2 (7 bases). V lost 4 bases to trimming and J lost 3 bases, with 10 bases between them. CDR3 length equals 13 residues. CDR1 and CDR2 (germline): SNHLY, FYNNEI.

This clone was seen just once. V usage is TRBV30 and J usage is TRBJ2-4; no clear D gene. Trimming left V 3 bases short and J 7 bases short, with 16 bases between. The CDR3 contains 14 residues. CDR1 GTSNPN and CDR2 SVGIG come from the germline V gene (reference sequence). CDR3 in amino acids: CAWRPDLTRNIQYF. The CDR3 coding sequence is TGTGCCTGGAGACCCGACTTAACTCGGAACATTCAGTACTTC. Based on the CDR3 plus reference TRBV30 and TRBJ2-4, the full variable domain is SQTIHQWPATLVQPVGSPLSLECTVEGTSNPNLYWYRQAAGRGLQLLFYSVGIGQISSEVPQNLSASRPQDRQFILSSKKLLLSDSGFYLCAWRPDLTRNIQYFGAGTRLSVL.

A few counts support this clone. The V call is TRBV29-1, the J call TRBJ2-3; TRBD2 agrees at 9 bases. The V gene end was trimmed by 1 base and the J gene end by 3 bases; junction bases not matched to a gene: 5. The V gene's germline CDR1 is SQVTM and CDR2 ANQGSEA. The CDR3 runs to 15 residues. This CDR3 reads CSVEGSSGVTDTQYF. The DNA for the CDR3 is TGCAGCGTTGAAGGGTCTAGCGGGGTTACAGATACGCAGTATTTT.

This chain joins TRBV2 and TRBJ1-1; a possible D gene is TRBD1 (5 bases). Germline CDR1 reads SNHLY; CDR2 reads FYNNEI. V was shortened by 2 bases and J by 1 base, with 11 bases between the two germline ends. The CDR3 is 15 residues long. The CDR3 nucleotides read TGTGCCAGCAGTGAAATGACTGACAGGAACACTGAAGCTTTCTTT. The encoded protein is CASSEMTDRNTEAFF.

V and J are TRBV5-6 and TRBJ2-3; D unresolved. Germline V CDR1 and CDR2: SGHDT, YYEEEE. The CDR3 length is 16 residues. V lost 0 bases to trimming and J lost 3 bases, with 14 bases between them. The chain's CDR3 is CASSLVPWSGTDTQYF. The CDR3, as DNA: TGTGCCAGCAGCTTGGTACCGTGGTCCGGGACAGATACGCAGTATTTT.

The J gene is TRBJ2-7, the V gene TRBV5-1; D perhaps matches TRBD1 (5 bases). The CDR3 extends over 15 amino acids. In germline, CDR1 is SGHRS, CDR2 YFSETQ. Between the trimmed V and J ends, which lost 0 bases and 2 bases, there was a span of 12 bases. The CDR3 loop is CASSLAAQDTYEQYF. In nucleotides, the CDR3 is TGCGCCAGCAGCTTGGCCGCACAGGATACCTACGAGCAGTACTTC.

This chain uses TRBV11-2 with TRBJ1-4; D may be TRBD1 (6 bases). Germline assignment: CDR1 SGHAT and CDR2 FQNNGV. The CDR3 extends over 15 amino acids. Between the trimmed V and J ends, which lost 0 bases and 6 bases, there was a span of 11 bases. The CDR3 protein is CASSLEYRDDEKLFF. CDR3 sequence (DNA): TGTGCCAGCAGCTTAGAATACAGGGATGATGAAAAACTGTTTTTT.

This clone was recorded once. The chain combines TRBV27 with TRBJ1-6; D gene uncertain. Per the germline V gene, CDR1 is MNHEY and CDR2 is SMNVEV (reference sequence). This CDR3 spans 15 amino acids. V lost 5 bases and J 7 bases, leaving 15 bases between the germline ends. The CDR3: CASSRVLARNSPLHF. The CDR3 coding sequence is TGTGCCAGCAGTCGGGTCCTGGCTCGGAATTCACCCCTCCACTTT.

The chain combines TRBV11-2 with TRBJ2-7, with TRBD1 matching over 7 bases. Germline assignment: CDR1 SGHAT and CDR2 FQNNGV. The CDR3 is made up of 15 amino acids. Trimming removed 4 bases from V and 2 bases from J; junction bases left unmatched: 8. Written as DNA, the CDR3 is TGTGCCAGCAGCTCCCACCGGGACAGAGCCTACGAGCAGTACTTC. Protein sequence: CASSSHRDRAYEQYF. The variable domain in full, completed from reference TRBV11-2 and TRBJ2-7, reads EAGVAQSPRYKIIEKRQSVAFWCNPISGHATLYWYQQILGQGPKLLIQFQNNGVVDDSQLPKDRFSAERLKGVDSTLKIQPAKLEDSAVYLCASSSHRDRAYEQYFGPGTRLTVT.

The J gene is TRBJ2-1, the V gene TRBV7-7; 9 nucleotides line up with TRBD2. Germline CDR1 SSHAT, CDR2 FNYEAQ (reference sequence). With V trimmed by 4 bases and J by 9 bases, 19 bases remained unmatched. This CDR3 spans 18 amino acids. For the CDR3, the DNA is TGTGCCAGCAGCTCCGAACCCCGGAGCGGGGGGCCCGCGGGTGAGCAGTTCTTC. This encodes CASSSEPRSGGPAGEQFF.

The CDR3 nucleotides are TGCGCCAGCACCCCAACGTTGGGGCAGAACTATGGCTACACCTTC. Its translation is CASTPTLGQNYGYTF. V and J are TRBV4-1 and TRBJ1-2; D possibly corresponds to TRBD1 (5 bases). CDR1 and CDR2 (germline): MGHRA, YSYEKL. CDR3 length equals 15 residues. V dropped 7 bases and J dropped 2 bases, with 17 bases sitting between them.